What follows are 7 T cell receptor beta chains derived from one specimen sequenced in a study of T-cell memory formation after mild COVID-19 (dated by TCRdb to the early 2020s). The protocol used for the library was 5' RACE. The sequencer listed for this sample is Illumina NovaSeq 6000. The public reads were reanalyzed by TCRdb: fastp trimming at Q25, MiXCR alignment, in-frame beta chains only. Rows merge per CDR3 protein into single entries with the most common DNA and genes. This sample comprises about 440,000 distinct CDR3 sequences, 20% of them detected only once. The ten most abundant clones make up 7.5% to 9.5% of the sample. The sequenced sample consisted of PBMCs or a T cell subset sorted from them (not recorded which). Receptors were obtained from an adult woman who had mild COVID-19 (a few samples of this study predate the infection). The sample titles of this study are shuffled in the database, so cell type and time point are left out; the donor was told from shared clones.

This clonotype was counted only a few times. The gene calls are TRBV3-1 and TRBJ1-1; D is perhaps TRBD1 (5 bases). This CDR3 is built from 14 residues. Germline CDR1 and CDR2: LGHDT and YNNKEL (reference sequence). V dropped 6 bases and J dropped 0 bases, with 11 bases sitting between them. The CDR3 sequence: CASRGGGVNTEAFF. CDR3 nucleotides: TGTGCCAGCAGGGGAGGAGGGGTGAACACTGAAGCTTTCTTT.

This clonotype was observed a handful of times. The chain carries TRBV20-1 and TRBJ1-1; D not certain. The germline V and J ends were trimmed by 1 base and 6 bases, with 15 bases remaining between them. The germline V gene encodes CDR1 DFQATT and CDR2 SNEGSKA (reference sequence). The CDR3 extends over 14 amino acids. CDR3 loop: CSARGAGQDSEAFF. CDR3 coding DNA: TGCAGTGCTAGAGGGGCCGGTCAGGACTCTGAAGCTTTCTTT.

The genes are TRBV2 and TRBJ2-1; 7 bases are a match to TRBD1. The length of the CDR3 is 16 residues. Germline lookup yields CDR1 SNHLY and CDR2 FYNNEI. Trimming removed 0 bases from V and 6 bases from J; junction bases left unmatched: 8. Written as DNA, the CDR3 is TGTGCCAGCAGTGAAGCGCTCGGGACAGCCACCAATGAGCAGTTCTTC. It specifies CASSEALGTATNEQFF. Together with reference TRBV2 and TRBJ2-1, the CDR3 gives the full variable domain: EPEVTQTPSHQVTQMGQEVILRCVPISNHLYFYWYRQILGQKVEFLVSFYNNEISEKSEIFDDQFSVERPDGSNFTLKIRSTKLEDSAMYFCASSEALGTATNEQFFGPGTRLTVL.

The chain has TRBV7-9 and TRBJ2-1, with TRBD2 identical over 7 bases. V gave up 5 bases and J gave up 6 bases; unmatched junction bases: 7. In germline, CDR1 is SEHNR, CDR2 FQNEAQ (reference sequence). CDR3 length equals 14 residues. CDR3 sequence (DNA): TGTGCCAGCAGCCCCGGGACTACGTGCAATGAGCAGTTCTTC. This encodes CASSPGTTCNEQFF.

This clonotype showed up just a few times. This chain joins TRBV15 and TRBJ1-3; 7 nucleotides line up with TRBD1. The CDR3 spans 14 residues. Germline V gives CDR1 LNHNV, CDR2 YYDKDF (reference sequence). V shed 3 bases and J 4 bases; nucleotides not matched to a gene: 3. The CDR3 coding sequence is TGTGCCACCAGCAGTGACAGGGCCGGAAACACCATATATTTT. It encodes CATSSDRAGNTIYF.

There are a few counts of this clonotype. DNA for the CDR3: TGTGCCAGCAGGACCGGGGGCGATACGCAGTATTTT. Translating gives CASRTGGDTQYF. The chain employs TRBV28 and TRBJ2-3, with D perhaps assigned TRBD1 or TRBD2 (6 bases each). The V gene's germline CDR1 is MDHEN and CDR2 SYDVKM. The V end lost 6 bases, the J end lost 6 bases, and 10 bases lay between the germline ends. This CDR3 contains 12 residues.

The chain combines TRBV24-1 with TRBJ2-7; 10 bases are a match to TRBD2. Germline CDR1 is KGHDR and CDR2 is SFDVKD. The length of the CDR3 is 20 residues. V shed 5 bases, J shed 3 bases, and the junction held 21 bases outside the gene matches. CDR3: CATSASSVSSGSQRNYEQYF. CDR3 DNA sequence: TGTGCCACCAGTGCCTCTTCGGTGTCTAGCGGGAGTCAGAGGAACTACGAGCAGTACTTC.